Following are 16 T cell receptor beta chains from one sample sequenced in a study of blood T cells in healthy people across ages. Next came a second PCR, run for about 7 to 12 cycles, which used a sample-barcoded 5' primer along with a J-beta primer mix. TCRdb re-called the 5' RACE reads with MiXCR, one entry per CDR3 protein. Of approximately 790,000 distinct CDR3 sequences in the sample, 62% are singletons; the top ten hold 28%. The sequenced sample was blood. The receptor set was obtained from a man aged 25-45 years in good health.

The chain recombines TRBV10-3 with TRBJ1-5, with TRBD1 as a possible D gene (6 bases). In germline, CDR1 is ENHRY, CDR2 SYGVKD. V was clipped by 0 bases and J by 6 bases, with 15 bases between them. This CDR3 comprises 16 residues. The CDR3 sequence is CAISESKGGSGQPQHF. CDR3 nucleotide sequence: TGTGCCATCAGTGAGTCGAAAGGGGGTAGCGGTCAGCCCCAGCATTTT.

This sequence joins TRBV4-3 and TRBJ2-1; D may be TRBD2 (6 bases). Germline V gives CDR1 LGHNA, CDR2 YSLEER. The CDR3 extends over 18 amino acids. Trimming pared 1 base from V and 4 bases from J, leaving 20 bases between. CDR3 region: CASSQGEGSGPPYNEQFF. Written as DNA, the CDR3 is TGCGCCAGCAGCCAAGGTGAAGGTAGCGGACCACCTTACAATGAGCAGTTCTTC.

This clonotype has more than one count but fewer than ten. The CDR3 protein is CSARDGGANIQYF. The CDR3 region has the DNA TGCAGTGCTAGAGATGGGGGGGCAAACATTCAGTACTTC. The chain combines TRBV20-1 with TRBJ2-4, with D possibly matching TRBD2 (7 bases). In germline, CDR1 is DFQATT, CDR2 SNEGSKA (reference sequence). The CDR3 totals 13 residues. The V gene lost 0 bases and the J gene lost 6 bases, with 9 bases spanning the gap.

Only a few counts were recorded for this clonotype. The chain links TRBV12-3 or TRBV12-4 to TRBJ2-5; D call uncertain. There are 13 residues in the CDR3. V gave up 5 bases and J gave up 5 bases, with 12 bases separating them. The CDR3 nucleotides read TGTGCCAGCAGTCCGGGCCTTGGGGAGACCCAGTACTTC. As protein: CASSPGLGETQYF.

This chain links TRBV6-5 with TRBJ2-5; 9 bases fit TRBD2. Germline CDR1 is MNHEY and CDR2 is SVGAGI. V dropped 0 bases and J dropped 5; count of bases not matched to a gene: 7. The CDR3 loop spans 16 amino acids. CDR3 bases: TGTGCCAGCAGTTACTCGGGCGGGGGGGCCTGGGAGACCCAGTACTTC. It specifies CASSYSGGGAWETQYF.

CDR3 residues: CASSNAAVVNYGYTF. The CDR3 DNA reads as TGTGCCAGCAGTAATGCGGCAGTCGTTAACTATGGCTACACCTTC. This chain joins TRBV27 and TRBJ1-2; D not certain. The CDR3 covers 15 residues. V was clipped by 5 bases and J by 1 base, with 14 bases between them. CDR1 and CDR2 (germline): MNHEY, SMNVEV (reference sequence).

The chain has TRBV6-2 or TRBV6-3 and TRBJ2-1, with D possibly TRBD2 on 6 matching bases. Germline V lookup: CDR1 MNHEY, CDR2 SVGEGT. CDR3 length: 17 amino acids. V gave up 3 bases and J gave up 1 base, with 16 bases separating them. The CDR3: CASSYTAGGLSYNEQFF. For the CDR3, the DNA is TGTGCCAGCAGTTATACAGCCGGGGGTCTATCCTACAATGAGCAGTTCTTC.

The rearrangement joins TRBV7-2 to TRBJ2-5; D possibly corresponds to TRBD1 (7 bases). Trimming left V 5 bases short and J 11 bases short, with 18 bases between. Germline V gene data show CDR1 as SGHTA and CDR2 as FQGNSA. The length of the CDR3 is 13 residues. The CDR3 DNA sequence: TGTGCCAGCAGCCCGGGGGACAGAAGGGAGCAGTACTTC. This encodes CASSPGDRREQYF.

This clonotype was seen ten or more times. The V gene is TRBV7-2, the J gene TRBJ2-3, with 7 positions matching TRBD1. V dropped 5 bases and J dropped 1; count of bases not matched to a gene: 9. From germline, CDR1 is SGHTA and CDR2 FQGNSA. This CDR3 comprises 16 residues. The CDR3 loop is CASSNRQGVGTDTQYF. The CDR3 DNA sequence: TGTGCCAGCAGCAACCGGCAGGGGGTGGGCACAGATACGCAGTATTTT.

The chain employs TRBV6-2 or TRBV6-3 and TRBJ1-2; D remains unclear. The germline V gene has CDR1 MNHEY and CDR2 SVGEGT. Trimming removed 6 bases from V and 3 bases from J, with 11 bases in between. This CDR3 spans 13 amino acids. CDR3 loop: CASRQQADYGYTF. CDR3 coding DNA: TGTGCCAGCAGGCAGCAGGCTGACTATGGCTACACCTTC.

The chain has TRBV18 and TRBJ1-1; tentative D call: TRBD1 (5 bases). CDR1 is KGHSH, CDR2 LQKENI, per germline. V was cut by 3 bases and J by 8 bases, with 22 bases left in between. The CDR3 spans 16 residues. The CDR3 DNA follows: TGTGCCAGCTCACCGCCGGCGGGGGGAGTACTACCAGAAGCTTTCTTT. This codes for CASSPPAGGVLPEAFF.

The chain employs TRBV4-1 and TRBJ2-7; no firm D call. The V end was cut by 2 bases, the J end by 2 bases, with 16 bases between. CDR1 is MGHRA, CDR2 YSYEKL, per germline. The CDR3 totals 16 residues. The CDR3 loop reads CASSQTASRTPYEQYF. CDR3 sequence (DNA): TGCGCCAGCAGCCAAACGGCGAGCAGGACCCCCTACGAGCAGTACTTC.

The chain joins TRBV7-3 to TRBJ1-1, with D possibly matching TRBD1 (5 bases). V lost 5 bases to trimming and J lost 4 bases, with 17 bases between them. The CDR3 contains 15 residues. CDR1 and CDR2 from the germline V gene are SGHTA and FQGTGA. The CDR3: CASSPRGGLTTEAFF. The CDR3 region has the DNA TGTGCCAGCAGCCCCCGGGGCGGCCTGACCACTGAAGCTTTCTTT.

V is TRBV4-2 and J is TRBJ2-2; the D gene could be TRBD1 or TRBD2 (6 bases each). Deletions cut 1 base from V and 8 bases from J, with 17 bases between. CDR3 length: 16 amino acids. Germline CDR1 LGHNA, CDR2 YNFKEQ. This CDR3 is CASSQAIAQGTGELFF. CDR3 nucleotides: TGTGCCAGCAGCCAAGCGATCGCGCAGGGGACTGGGGAGCTGTTTTTT.

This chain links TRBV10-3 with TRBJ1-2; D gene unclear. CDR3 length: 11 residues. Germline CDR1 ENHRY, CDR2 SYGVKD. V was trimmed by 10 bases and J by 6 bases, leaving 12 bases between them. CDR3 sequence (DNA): TGTGCCAGTGAAACTAATAATGGCTACACCTTC. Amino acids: CASETNNGYTF.

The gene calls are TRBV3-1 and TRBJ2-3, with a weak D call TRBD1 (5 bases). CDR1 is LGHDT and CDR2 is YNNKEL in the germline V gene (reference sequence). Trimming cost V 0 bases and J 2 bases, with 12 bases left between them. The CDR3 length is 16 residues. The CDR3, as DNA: TGTGCCAGCAGCCAAGATCAGGGCGCCTCCACAGATACGCAGTATTTT. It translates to CASSQDQGASTDTQYF.